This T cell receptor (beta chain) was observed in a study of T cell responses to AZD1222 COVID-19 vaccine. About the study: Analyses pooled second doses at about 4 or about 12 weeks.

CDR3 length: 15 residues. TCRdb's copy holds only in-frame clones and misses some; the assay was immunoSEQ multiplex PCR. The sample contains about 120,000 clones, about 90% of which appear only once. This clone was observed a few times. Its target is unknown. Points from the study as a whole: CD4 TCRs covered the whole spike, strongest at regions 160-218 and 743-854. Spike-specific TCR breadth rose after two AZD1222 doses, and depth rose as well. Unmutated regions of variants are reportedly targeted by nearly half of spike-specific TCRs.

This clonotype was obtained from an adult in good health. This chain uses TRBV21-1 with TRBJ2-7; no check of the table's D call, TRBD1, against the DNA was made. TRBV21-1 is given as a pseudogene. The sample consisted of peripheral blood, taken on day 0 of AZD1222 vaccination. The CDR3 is CASSTRQGRPYEQYF. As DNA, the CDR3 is TGTGCCAGCAGCACCCGGCAGGGGCGTCCCTACGAGCAGTACTTC.